This TCR beta chain originates from a study of blood T cell repertoires in COVID-19. Study as a whole: T cells, B-cell-depleted T cells, or PBMCs provided the cDNA or gDNA that served as material.

The V gene's germline CDR1 is GTSNPN and CDR2 SVGIG (reference sequence). Losses at the gene ends were 3 bases for V and 4 bases for J; bases not matched to a gene: 1. There are 14 residues in the CDR3. TCRdb's table, derived via immunoSEQ multiplex PCR, lists solely in-frame clones and lacks some. The repertoire includes tens of thousands of clones, 75% to 85% of them detected once, and 13% to 15% sits in the top ten. This clonotype was sampled from a human donor with acute or convalescent COVID-19. The donor label of this sample is uncertain. Material: peripheral blood. The chain has TRBV30 and TRBJ2-1, with 12 positions matching TRBD2. CDR3 DNA: TGTGCCTGGAGGACTAGCGGGAGTTACAATGAGCAGTTCTTC. This gives the protein CAWRTSGSYNEQFF.